This T cell receptor beta chain comes out of a study of blood T cell repertoires in COVID-19. The junction had 13 bases not matched to a gene; V was cut back by 4 bases and J by 4 bases. Germline V gives CDR1 SGHDT, CDR2 YYEEEE. The CDR3 contains 17 residues. In the original workflow: Researchers report that nucleated cell counts were estimated from reference gene primer amplification. Assay: immunoSEQ multiplex PCR; the TCRdb copy retains only in-frame clones and omits some. V and J calls plus clone size are reproduced from that table; the DNA served to infer D and trimming. The profile shows a few hundred thousand clones, 89% of them singletons.

The sample consisted of peripheral blood. The origin of this receptor is a woman aged 25 to 39 with COVID-19, enrolled during active disease. J is TRBJ2-3 and V is TRBV5-6; 9 bases agree with TRBD2. The CDR3 DNA reads TGTGCCAGCAGCGCTATCTGGACTAGCGAGATCGCAGATACGCAGTATTTT. It translates to CASSAIWTSEIADTQYF.